The rows below give T cell receptor beta chains drawn from one sample of a study of T-cell reconstitution after alpha-beta-depleted transplantation in children. A single record per CDR3 protein comes from TCRdb applying MiXCR to the PCR reads. The data show around 700,000 distinct CDR3 sequences, around 14% seen once. This material consisted of PBMCs, taken before TCRalphabeta/CD19-depleted stem cell transplant. These receptors came from a girl aged 2-10 years with congenital amegakaryocytic thrombocytopenia, due to receive a stem cell transplant. The CDR3 runs from the conserved cysteine through the conserved F or W. A D gene is named only where the DNA matches it firmly. Size tells how often a clone was seen (once, few, many) or the class of an expanded clone, and some rows leave it out.

D gene	clone size	V gene	J gene	CDR3 protein	CDR3 DNA
-	few	TRBV14	TRBJ1-2	CASSPSSGGAGYTF	TGTGCCAGCAGCCCCTCGAGTGGGGGCGCGGGCTACACCTTC
TRBD2	-	TRBV12-3/TRBV12-4	TRBJ2-1	CASTNSGLATGDEQFF	TGTGCCAGCACCAACTCGGGACTAGCGACAGGGGATGAGCAGTTCTTC
-	-	TRBV5-1	TRBJ1-2	CASSLIGTSYGYTF	TGCGCCAGCAGCTTGATAGGCACCTCCTATGGCTACACCTTC
-	few	TRBV7-2	TRBJ2-2	CASSPGRGGELFF	TGTGCCAGCAGCCCAGGACGCGGAGGGGAGCTGTTTTTT
TRBD1	many	TRBV10-3	TRBJ2-2	CAISGTAPNTGELFF	TGTGCCATCAGCGGGACAGCCCCGAACACCGGGGAGCTGTTTTTT
TRBD2	many	TRBV7-3	TRBJ2-1	CASSQGVLAGGPREQFF	TGTGCCAGCAGCCAAGGGGTTCTAGCGGGAGGGCCCCGTGAGCAGTTCTTC
TRBD2	many	TRBV12-3/TRBV12-4	TRBJ2-1	CASSLGLASSEQFF	TGTGCCAGCAGTTTGGGACTAGCCTCTAGTGAGCAGTTCTTC
-	many	TRBV7-3	TRBJ2-7	CASSPNGGTASYEQYF	TGTGCCAGCAGCCCAAATGGGGGGACAGCCTCCTACGAGCAGTACTTC
TRBD2	many	TRBV20-1	TRBJ2-3	CSAYHSGRGDTQYF	TGCAGTGCTTACCATAGCGGGAGGGGAGATACGCAGTATTTT
TRBD2	-	TRBV2	TRBJ2-1	CASSWASGGPYNEQFF	TGTGCCAGCAGTTGGGCGAGCGGGGGGCCCTACAATGAGCAGTTCTTC
-	many	TRBV7-9	TRBJ1-4	CASSWLTTNEKLFF	TGTGCCAGCAGCTGGTTAACTACTAATGAAAAACTGTTTTTT
-	few	TRBV7-9	TRBJ2-1	CASSLRTTQFF	TGTGCCAGCAGCTTAAGGACTACCCAGTTCTTC
-	many	TRBV6-1	TRBJ2-5	CASSSTGTSYQETQYF	TGTGCCAGCAGTAGTACCGGGACTTCGTACCAAGAGACCCAGTACTTC
TRBD2	-	TRBV11-3	TRBJ2-2	CASSGLSGSGELFF	TGTGCCAGCAGCGGACTTAGCGGGAGCGGGGAGCTGTTTTTT
-	many	TRBV12-3/TRBV12-4	TRBJ2-3	CASSPITDTQYF	TGTGCCAGCAGTCCAATCACAGATACGCAGTATTTT
-	few	TRBV15	TRBJ2-7	CATSRDKSYEQYF	TGTGCCACCAGCAGGGACAAGTCCTACGAGCAGTACTTC
TRBD2	few	TRBV5-1	TRBJ2-7	CASSYVGGRAYEQYF	TGCGCCAGCAGCTATGTCGGCGGGAGGGCCTACGAGCAGTACTTC
-	-	TRBV12-3/TRBV12-4	TRBJ2-2	CASSLSEKVNTGELFF	TGTGCCAGCAGTTTGAGTGAGAAAGTCAACACCGGGGAGCTGTTTTTT
TRBD2	-	TRBV24-1	TRBJ2-1	CATSAAWTSGRVTGEQFF	TGTGCCACCAGTGCCGCCTGGACTAGCGGGAGGGTTACAGGCGAGCAGTTCTTC
-	many	TRBV5-1	TRBJ1-5	CASSFRRGQPQHF	TGCGCCAGCAGCTTTCGCAGGGGACAACCCCAGCATTTT
TRBD1	-	TRBV5-1	TRBJ2-4	CASSDGRGLSKNIQYF	TGCGCCAGCAGCGACGGCAGGGGGTTATCCAAAAACATTCAGTACTTC
-	many	TRBV20-1	TRBJ1-4	CSAEENEKLFF	TGCAGTGCCGAGGAGAATGAAAAACTGTTTTTT
-	many	TRBV9	TRBJ2-2	CASSRSTGELFF	TGTGCCAGCAGCAGATCCACCGGGGAGCTGTTTTTT
TRBD2	once	TRBV5-1	TRBJ2-1	CASRIGGSEGLDEQFF	TGCGCCAGCAGAATCGGCGGGAGTGAAGGGCTGGATGAGCAGTTCTTC
-	-	TRBV11-2	TRBJ2-4	CASSLGDANNIQYF	TGTGCCAGCAGCTTGGGTGATGCCAATAACATTCAGTACTTC
-	many	TRBV29-1	TRBJ2-5	CSVRQGLLLETQYF	TGCAGCGTTCGGCAGGGGCTACTTTTGGAGACCCAGTACTTC
-	many	TRBV5-1	TRBJ2-1	CASSLLGSGYEQFF	TGCGCCAGCAGCCTGCTCGGGAGTGGCTATGAGCAGTTCTTC
-	many	TRBV7-3	TRBJ2-2	CASSLELGWTGELFF	TGTGCCAGCAGCTTAGAATTAGGATGGACCGGGGAGCTGTTTTTT
TRBD1	-	TRBV2	TRBJ1-6	CASRTGTSPLHF	TGTGCCAGCAGGACAGGGACCTCACCCCTCCACTTT
-	many	TRBV20-1	TRBJ1-2	CSARTPLNPGYTF	TGCAGTGCTAGGACCCCTCTTAATCCAGGCTACACCTTC
-	-	TRBV20-1	TRBJ1-5	CSARSGGRDQPQHF	TGCAGTGCTAGAAGCGGGGGCAGGGATCAGCCCCAGCATTTT
TRBD2	many	TRBV10-3	TRBJ2-1	CASAGTSGVLYNEQFF	TGTGCCAGCGCGGGGACTAGCGGGGTATTATACAATGAGCAGTTCTTC
TRBD2	-	TRBV5-1	TRBJ2-1	CASSLARSSGSSYSEQFF	TGCGCCAGCAGCTTGGCCAGGTCTAGCGGGAGCTCCTACAGTGAGCAGTTCTTC
-	many	TRBV5-1	TRBJ2-4	CASSRSPGLTSQNIQYF	TGCGCCAGCAGCAGATCGCCGGGGCTCACCTCCCAAAACATTCAGTACTTC
-	few	TRBV21-1	TRBJ2-4	CASSKNKNIQYF	TGTGCCAGCAGCAAAAACAAAAACATTCAGTACTTC
TRBD1	-	TRBV7-2	TRBJ2-7	CASSFRDREPYEQYF	TGTGCCAGCAGCTTCCGGGACAGGGAACCCTACGAGCAGTACTTC
TRBD2	few	TRBV4-1	TRBJ2-3	CASSVAGMRFGTDTQYF	TGCGCCAGCAGTGTAGCGGGAATGCGGTTCGGCACAGATACGCAGTATTTT
TRBD1	few	TRBV18	TRBJ1-5	CASSPAGGSQPQHF	TGTGCCAGCTCACCGGCAGGGGGCAGTCAGCCCCAGCATTTT
TRBD1	few	TRBV3-1	TRBJ1-6	CASSQVAGTGASPLHF	TGTGCCAGCAGCCAAGTCGCCGGGACAGGGGCCTCACCCCTCCACTTT
-	many	TRBV5-1	TRBJ1-4	CASSLNTGPNEKLFF	TGCGCCAGCAGCTTGAACACAGGGCCTAATGAAAAACTGTTTTTT